Here is one TCR beta chain with its context. Amplified TCR beta CDR3 regions derived from RNA transcripts. Carried out on the TCR CDR3, a first-round RT-PCR used the HTBI primer set. TCRdb analysed the multiplex PCR reads with MiXCR anew, one entry per CDR3 protein. The sample holds fewer than 25,000 distinct CDR3 sequences, less than 65% seen once. The sample is drawn from a study of T cells in Graves' hyperthyroidism and ophthalmopathy. Turning to the study itself: Peripheral blood specimens were obtained at initial diagnosis, prior to any treatment.

The junction had 15 bases not matched to a gene; V was cut back by 5 bases and J by 4 bases. CDR3 length equals 17 residues. The germline V gene has CDR1 MGHDK and CDR2 SYGVNS. The sequencing input was blood. The TCR sequence derives from a woman between 35 and 50 years old with Graves' hyperthyroidism that later progressed to Graves' ophthalmopathy. This chain links TRBV25-1 with TRBJ2-3; 7 bases align to TRBD2. In nucleotides, the CDR3 is TGTGCCAGCAGTACCCCCCGCCTAGCGGATTTCGCAGATACGCAGTATTTT. Its protein product is CASSTPRLADFADTQYF.